The T cell receptor (beta chain) under discussion was sequenced for a study of T cells in Graves' hyperthyroidism and ophthalmopathy. The table lists this clonotype with many counts. Researchers amplified the TCR beta CDR3 regions from RNA transcripts. Using the HTBI primer set, a first-round RT-PCR was run on the TCR CDR3. A single record per CDR3 protein comes from TCRdb applying MiXCR to the multiplex PCR reads. In the table there are roughly 110,000 distinct CDR3 sequences, roughly 15% of which are singletons. V lost 7 bases to trimming and J lost 7 bases; unmatched junction nucleotides: 13. The CDR3 extends over 15 amino acids. Germline V gives CDR1 ENHRY, CDR2 SYGVKD.

This TCR was recovered from a woman between 45 and 65 years old with Graves' hyperthyroidism. V usage is TRBV10-3 and J usage is TRBJ1-5; 7 bases fit TRBD1. Material for sequencing was blood. The CDR3 here is CAIKAEQGPGQPQHF. As DNA, the CDR3 is TGTGCCATCAAGGCCGAACAGGGGCCAGGGCAGCCCCAGCATTTT.